This entry lists 31 T cell receptor beta chains sequenced from one sample in a study of post-analysis software for immune sequencing data. Overall study results and limits: Four or five TRBV segments were significantly more frequent in patients than in controls. TRBV5-6, TRBV5-1 and TRBV20-1 were among these segments.

No antigen has been identified for these receptors. Unique molecular identifiers tagged the TCR beta cDNA libraries. TCRdb itself ran the PCR reads through MiXCR, one entry per CDR3 protein. The table includes 380,000 or so distinct CDR3 sequences, 30% to 45% detected once. The sequenced sample consisted of blood. The receptors originated from a girl aged 5-17 years with multiple sclerosis.

This clonotype was counted between two and nine times. The CDR3: CASSTQGAGGYTF. The CDR3 DNA reads TGTGCCAGCAGCACACAGGGGGCGGGTGGCTACACCTTC. This sequence joins TRBV12-3 or TRBV12-4 and TRBJ1-2, with 9 bases fitting TRBD1. This CDR3 contains 13 residues. After removal of 6 bases from V and 7 bases from J, the junction contained 6 bases not matched to a gene.

The table lists this clonotype with a few counts. The chain couples TRBV6-6 to TRBJ1-2, with D possibly matching TRBD1 (5 bases). This CDR3 is 13 amino acids long. The germline gives CDR1 MNHNY, CDR2 SVGAGI (reference sequence). With 6 bases removed from V and 6 bases from J, the gap between germline ends came to 14 bases. This chain's CDR3 is CASRRGGGDGYTF. The CDR3 DNA follows: TGTGCCAGCAGGCGCGGTGGGGGAGATGGCTACACCTTC.

This clonotype came up a few times. The chain combines TRBV9 with TRBJ1-1; tentatively, D is TRBD1 (5 bases). CDR1 is SGDLS, CDR2 YYNGEE, per germline. The CDR3 totals 14 residues. V was cut by 0 bases and J by 6 bases, with 12 bases left in between. The CDR3: CASSVVQAGPEAFF. CDR3 DNA: TGTGCCAGCAGCGTAGTCCAAGCAGGGCCTGAAGCTTTCTTT.

This chain links TRBV4-2 with TRBJ2-1; perhaps TRBD1 as D (6 bases). The CDR3 consists of 16 residues. Per germline, CDR1 LGHNA and CDR2 YNFKEQ. The ends were cut back, 1 base at V and 0 bases at J, with 10 bases in the middle. Here the CDR3 DNA reads TGTGCCAGCAGCCAAGTGGTAGGGGGCTCCTACAATGAGCAGTTCTTC. Its protein product is CASSQVVGGSYNEQFF.

The chain combines TRBV20-1 with TRBJ1-5; a weak D match, TRBD1 (5 bases). Per the germline V gene, CDR1 is DFQATT and CDR2 is SNEGSKA (reference sequence). The CDR3 has 15 residues. V lost 0 bases and J 6 bases, leaving 15 bases between the germline ends. CDR3 coding DNA: TGCAGTGCTAGAGATCAAGGCTCTGGGGGTCAGCCCCAGCATTTT. It codes for CSARDQGSGGQPQHF.

The rearrangement joins TRBV6-5 to TRBJ2-1; weak D call: TRBD1 (5 bases). Germline V gene data show CDR1 as MNHEY and CDR2 as SVGAGI. With 8 bases removed from V and 0 bases from J, the gap between germline ends came to 11 bases. This CDR3 contains 14 residues. CDR3 amino acids: CASQGSLSYNEQFF. CDR3 DNA: TGTGCCAGCCAGGGCAGCCTCTCCTACAATGAGCAGTTCTTC.

Only a few counts were recorded for this clonotype. The V call is TRBV28, the J call TRBJ2-7, with a possible D match to TRBD1 (6 bases). The CDR3 covers 15 residues. The germline V gene encodes CDR1 MDHEN and CDR2 SYDVKM. V was trimmed by 5 bases and J by 2 bases, leaving 16 bases between them. CDR3 residues: CASSPPQGTTYEQYF. The DNA for the CDR3 is TGTGCCAGCAGTCCTCCACAGGGAACGACCTACGAGCAGTACTTC.

V gene TRBV2 combines with J gene TRBJ2-7; no definite D call. Germline V CDR1 and CDR2: SNHLY, FYNNEI. Trimming stripped 7 bases from V and 3 bases from J, with 10 bases between. The CDR3 is made up of 12 amino acids. In nucleotides, the CDR3 is TGTGCCAGCAAAACCGGCTTCTACGAGCAGTACTTC. Its protein product is CASKTGFYEQYF.

In this sample, this clonotype turned up a few times. This chain links TRBV12-3 or TRBV12-4 with TRBJ1-2, with D possibly matching TRBD1 (5 bases). V lost 3 bases and J lost 4, with 9 bases in between. The CDR3 runs to 13 residues. The CDR3 DNA reads TGTGCCAGCAGTTTGGGAGGGGCCTATGGCTACACCTTC. Its translation: CASSLGGAYGYTF.

The chain is built from TRBV7-8 and TRBJ2-1; 11 bases map to TRBD1. With 10 bases clipped from V and 4 bases from J, the junction kept 9 bases outside the gene matches. Looked up from germline, CDR1 is SGHVS and CDR2 is FQNEAQ. CDR3 length equals 15 residues. The CDR3 here is CATQARDRGYNEQFF. CDR3 DNA sequence: TGTGCCACACAAGCCCGGGACAGGGGGTACAATGAGCAGTTCTTC.

This clonotype was found many times. The rearrangement uses TRBV5-6 and TRBJ2-7; no clear D gene. Between the trimmed V and J ends, which lost 1 base and 2 bases, there was a span of 1 base. The CDR3 contains 11 residues. CDR1 is SGHDT, CDR2 YYEEEE, per germline. The CDR3 bases are TGTGCCAGCAGCTTGCCCTACGAGCAGTACTTC. This codes for CASSLPYEQYF.

The count of this clonotype is one. The chain is built from TRBV3-1 and TRBJ1-1; 7 bases line up with TRBD1. Germline CDR1 and CDR2: LGHDT and YNNKEL (reference sequence). This CDR3 has 15 amino acids. After removal of 1 base from V and 5 bases from J, the junction contained 7 bases not matched to a gene. The CDR3 loop is CASSQGSTGRTEAFF. CDR3 nucleotides: TGTGCCAGCAGCCAAGGATCGACAGGGCGGACTGAAGCTTTCTTT.

Only a few counts were recorded for this clonotype. The V call is TRBV4-3, the J call TRBJ2-3; D is perhaps TRBD1 (6 bases). Trimming shortened V by 0 bases and J by 6 bases, and 13 bases separated the two germline ends. Germline V lookup: CDR1 LGHNA, CDR2 YSLEER. The CDR3 runs to 15 residues. The CDR3 sequence: CASSQENYRVDTQYF. The CDR3 nucleotides are TGCGCCAGCAGCCAAGAAAATTACAGGGTTGATACGCAGTATTTT.

This clonotype was detected only a few times. CDR3 residues: CSVAGTSAKETQYF. The DNA of the CDR3 is TGCAGCGTCGCAGGGACTAGCGCAAAAGAGACCCAGTACTTC. The V and J genes are TRBV29-1 and TRBJ2-5, with 10 bases lining up with TRBD2. The germline V gene encodes CDR1 SQVTM and CDR2 ANQGSEA. This CDR3 comprises 14 residues. Unmatched junction bases numbered 7, after V lost 6 bases and J lost 3 bases.

This clonotype was seen a few times. The chain links TRBV2 to TRBJ1-1, with D maybe TRBD1 (5 bases). Trimming shortened V by 7 bases and J by 9 bases, and 21 bases separated the two germline ends. CDR3 length equals 14 residues. Germline V lookup: CDR1 SNHLY, CDR2 FYNNEI. The CDR3 bases are TGTGCCAGCACCCGGGACCCGGGTGCCATGAAAGCTTTCTTT. It codes for CASTRDPGAMKAFF. Complete variable domain (other parts from reference TRBV2 and TRBJ1-1): EPEVTQTPSHQVTQMGQEVILRCVPISNHLYFYWYRQILGQKVEFLVSFYNNEISEKSEIFDDQFSVERPDGSNFTLKIRSTKLEDSAMYFCASTRDPGAMKAFFGQGTRLTVV.

The chain is built from TRBV4-3 and TRBJ2-7, with TRBD1 matching 8 bases. The CDR3 spans 15 residues. Germline assignment: CDR1 LGHNA and CDR2 YSLEER. The V segment lost 3 bases and the J segment 2 bases; nucleotides outside the gene matches: 6. CDR3 protein: CASSQADRGPYEQYF. The CDR3 coding sequence is TGCGCCAGCAGCCAGGCCGACAGGGGACCCTACGAGCAGTACTTC.

The chain is built from TRBV20-1 and TRBJ2-3, with D possibly matching TRBD2 (5 bases). The CDR3 extends over 15 amino acids. Germline lookup yields CDR1 DFQATT and CDR2 SNEGSKA (reference sequence). Trimming cost V 6 bases and J 0 bases, with 16 bases left between them. CDR3 sequence reads: CSARRIASSTDTQYF. CDR3 coding DNA: TGCAGTGCCAGAAGGATAGCGTCAAGCACAGATACGCAGTATTTT.

The chain is built from TRBV12-3 or TRBV12-4 and TRBJ1-4; possibly TRBD1 for D (6 bases). Trimming stripped 7 bases from V and 7 bases from J, with 22 bases between. The CDR3 length is 16 residues. In DNA, the CDR3 is TGTGCCAGCACCAGGGGCCTGCGGGCTAGTAGTGAAAAACTGTTTTTT. This gives the protein CASTRGLRASSEKLFF.

The V gene is TRBV28, the J gene TRBJ2-1; D is unclear. V lost 3 bases and J 10 bases, leaving 10 bases between the germline ends. CDR1 and CDR2 (germline): MDHEN, SYDVKM. The CDR3 has 12 residues. DNA for the CDR3: TGTGCCAGCAGTTTCCCACGTAGGGAGCAGTTCTTC. Protein product: CASSFPRREQFF.

This clonotype was counted between two and nine times. J is TRBJ2-1 and V is TRBV10-3; D is perhaps TRBD1 (5 bases). Germline V gene lookup returns CDR1 ENHRY and CDR2 SYGVKD. The V end lost 0 bases, the J end lost 8 bases, and 17 bases lay between the germline ends. The CDR3 has 16 amino acids. The CDR3 is CAISESKGMVVDEQFF. CDR3 bases: TGTGCCATCAGTGAGTCGAAGGGGATGGTTGTGGATGAGCAGTTCTTC.

This clonotype has a handful of counts. The rearrangement joins TRBV20-1 to TRBJ2-5; tentative D call: TRBD2 (6 bases). V gave up 5 bases and J gave up 4 bases, with 17 bases separating them. The length of the CDR3 is 14 residues. The germline gives CDR1 DFQATT, CDR2 SNEGSKA (reference sequence). The CDR3 coding sequence is TGCAGTGCTCAAGGCGGGACTCCTGGAGAGACCCAGTACTTC. It yields the protein CSAQGGTPGETQYF.

This clonotype has a handful of counts. The rearrangement uses TRBV10-3 and TRBJ2-5; TRBD2 matches at 10 bases. This CDR3 comprises 16 residues. Losses at the gene ends were 4 bases for V and 5 bases for J; bases not matched to a gene: 10. In germline, CDR1 is ENHRY, CDR2 SYGVKD. The CDR3 DNA sequence: TGTGCCATCAGTGGCAAGAGCGGGGGGGCCAGCGAGACCCAGTACTTC. Amino acids: CAISGKSGGASETQYF.

The chain is built from TRBV15 and TRBJ2-7; TRBD1 matches 10 bases. Germline CDR1 LNHNV, CDR2 YYDKDF (reference sequence). The CDR3 totals 15 residues. V gave up 5 bases and J gave up 0 bases; unmatched junction bases: 4. The CDR3 is CATSPRDRGSYEQYF. In DNA, the CDR3 is TGTGCCACCAGCCCTCGGGACAGGGGCTCCTACGAGCAGTACTTC.

This chain joins TRBV28 and TRBJ2-1, with D hard to call. Trimming pared 1 base from V and 8 bases from J, leaving 12 bases between. CDR1 and CDR2 (germline): MDHEN, SYDVKM. The CDR3 is 14 amino acids. The DNA for the CDR3 is TGTGCCAGCAGTTTATCAAAGGGTTGGGATGAGCAGTTCTTC. Amino acids: CASSLSKGWDEQFF.

This rearrangement joins TRBV25-1 to TRBJ2-5; D possibly corresponds to TRBD1 (5 bases). The ends were cut back, 6 bases at V and 2 bases at J, with 10 bases in the middle. The V gene's germline CDR1 is MGHDK and CDR2 SYGVNS. The CDR3 runs 13 residues. CDR3: CASRRTHQETQYF. The CDR3 DNA reads as TGTGCCAGCAGGCGGACACATCAAGAGACCCAGTACTTC.

The chain joins TRBV3-1 to TRBJ2-5, with a possible D match to TRBD2 (6 bases). The CDR3 covers 14 residues. Germline V gene data show CDR1 as LGHDT and CDR2 as YNNKEL (reference sequence). V was clipped by 8 bases and J by 3 bases, with 16 bases between them. This chain's CDR3 is CASSAMVAEETQYF. CDR3 DNA: TGTGCCAGCTCAGCCATGGTAGCGGAAGAGACCCAGTACTTC.

This clonotype has a handful of counts. This chain joins TRBV6-1 and TRBJ1-5; D unresolved. The germline gives CDR1 MNHNS, CDR2 SASEGT. The CDR3 has 13 amino acids. V was trimmed by 6 bases and J by 3 bases, leaving 9 bases between them. Here the CDR3 DNA reads TGTGCCAGCAGGCCCGCTAACAATCAGCCCCAGCATTTT. Translation gives CASRPANNQPQHF.

This clonotype has just a few counts. The rearrangement links TRBV4-1 to TRBJ1-1; perhaps TRBD1 as D (5 bases). The V gene lost 1 base and the J gene lost 4 bases, with 13 bases spanning the gap. CDR1 MGHRA and CDR2 YSYEKL come from the germline V gene. This CDR3 is built from 15 residues. Here the CDR3 reads CASSQGILGGTEAFF. DNA for the CDR3: TGCGCCAGCAGCCAAGGGATTTTGGGGGGCACTGAAGCTTTCTTT.

The CDR3 here is CASSLSGFTAQDTIYF. DNA of the CDR3: TGTGCCAGCAGTTTATCGGGATTCACGGCCCAAGACACCATATATTTT. V is TRBV12-3 or TRBV12-4 and J is TRBJ1-3; D remains ambiguous. Trimming removed 2 bases from V and 8 bases from J, with 19 bases in between. This CDR3 is built from 16 residues.

This rearrangement joins TRBV2 to TRBJ2-3; the D gene is possibly TRBD2 (6 bases). CDR1 is SNHLY and CDR2 is FYNNEI in the germline V gene. V lost 8 bases to trimming and J lost 7 bases, with 19 bases between them. The CDR3 totals 14 residues. The CDR3 sequence: CASVGTQRPHTQYF. The CDR3 DNA sequence: TGTGCCAGCGTTGGGACTCAACGCCCACATACGCAGTATTTT.

The rearrangement links TRBV6-2 or TRBV6-3 to TRBJ2-5; D is unclear. V was cut by 0 bases and J by 5 bases, with 10 bases left in between. The CDR3 runs 14 residues. Germline lookup yields CDR1 MNHEY and CDR2 SVGEGT. The CDR3 nucleotides are TGTGCCAGCAGTTACTCCGGGTTTGGGGAGACCCAGTACTTC. Translation gives CASSYSGFGETQYF.